Reported below is one T cell receptor (beta chain). The data stem from a study of T cell repertoires in cytomegalovirus infection. TCRdb processed the reads anew with MiXCR; each CDR3 protein has one entry. Altogether roughly 200,000 distinct CDR3 sequences are present, roughly a sixth being singletons, with the ten largest covering about 23%. From germline, CDR1 is MNHEY and CDR2 SVGEGT. V was pared by 5 bases and J by 0 bases, with 7 bases of the junction left unmatched. This CDR3 region has 16 residues. This TCR derives from a human donor in good health (CMV status not recorded). Some clones in this sample may be carry-over from other donors' samples. Source material: CD8+ T cells from PBMCs. The chain uses TRBV6-2 or TRBV6-3 and TRBJ2-4, with 7 nucleotides matching TRBD1. CDR3 region: CASSPDRAGAKNIQYF. CDR3 DNA: TGTGCCAGCAGTCCCGACAGGGCCGGAGCCAAAAACATTCAGTACTTC.